One sample yielded the 25 T cell receptor beta chains listed below, sequenced in a study of shared clonotypes between healthy human individuals (dated by TCRdb to the early 2020s). Libraries were prepared through the immunoSEQ multiplex PCR assay. TCRdb re-hosts the immuneACCESS table, in-frame sequences only. Its copies lack some clones; in the studies checked, an unresolved V gene accounts for under half of them, and the cause for the rest is not known. Counted in this sample were about 980,000 clones; about three quarters of them appeared once. About 1.5% of the sample belongs to the ten largest clones. Input material: memory CD4+ T cells sorted from blood. The label giving this sample's cell subset or site can be read as: CD45RA-negative fraction. These receptors all stem from a young man in good health.

In its sample, this clone was seen once. CDR3 nucleotides: TGTGCCAGCATAAGAGACACAGGGTCTTACGAGCAGTACTTC. Residues: CASIRDTGSYEQYF. J is TRBJ2-7 and V is TRBV6-1, with a possible D match to TRBD1 (6 bases). Germline V gene sequence: CDR1 MNHNS, CDR2 SASEGT. The CDR3 consists of 14 residues. The V end was cut by 7 bases, the J end by 4 bases, with 17 bases between.

V usage is TRBV6-5 and J usage is TRBJ2-3; D not certain. Germline V gene lookup returns CDR1 MNHEY and CDR2 SVGAGI. This CDR3 has 14 residues. Trimming left V 0 bases short and J 6 bases short, with 10 bases between. This CDR3 is CASSYSGSWDTQYF. The CDR3 DNA reads as TGTGCCAGCAGTTACTCAGGGTCATGGGATACGCAGTATTTT.

The V call is TRBV2, the J call TRBJ2-5, with a possible D match to TRBD1 (5 bases). Germline-derived CDR1 and CDR2 are SNHLY and FYNNEI. V was shortened by 5 bases and J by 2 bases, with 12 bases between the two germline ends. The CDR3 has 14 amino acids. The CDR3 sequence is CASSPDRAQETQYF. The CDR3 bases are TGTGCCAGCAGTCCTGACAGAGCACAAGAGACCCAGTACTTC.

The V call is TRBV6-5, the J call TRBJ2-5, with D unresolved. Germline CDR1 is MNHEY and CDR2 is SVGAGI. The CDR3 is 13 residues long. With 6 bases removed from V and 7 bases from J, the gap between germline ends came to 15 bases. In DNA form, the CDR3 reads TGTGCCAGCAGCCAGAAACCAGAGATGACCCAGTACTTC. This encodes CASSQKPEMTQYF.

The chain has TRBV6-5 and TRBJ1-6, with 7 bases fitting TRBD1. The V gene end was trimmed by 2 bases and the J gene end by 8 bases; junction bases not matched to a gene: 6. The CDR3 has 15 residues. Per the germline V gene, CDR1 is MNHEY and CDR2 is SVGAGI. CDR3 nucleotides: TGTGCCAGCAGTTACGAGGGGGCGCGAGATTCACCCCTCCACTTT. It yields the protein CASSYEGARDSPLHF.

V and J are TRBV6-1 and TRBJ1-5, with D hard to call. The germline V gene has CDR1 MNHNS and CDR2 SASEGT. The CDR3 contains 12 residues. Trimming removed 10 bases from V and 6 bases from J, with 13 bases in between. CDR3 coding DNA: TGTGCCACCCGGGCGGGTTTTCAGCCCCAGCATTTT. Encoded protein: CATRAGFQPQHF.

This chain joins TRBV5-4 and TRBJ2-2, with 10 bases fitting TRBD2. V shed 1 base, J shed 10 bases, and the junction held 10 bases outside the gene matches. Germline CDR1 and CDR2: SGHNT and YYREEE (reference sequence). This CDR3 has 16 residues. The CDR3: CASSLTAGGGREELFF. CDR3 bases: TGTGCCAGCAGCTTGACAGCGGGAGGGGGAAGGGAGGAGCTGTTTTTT.

The chain has TRBV6-1 and TRBJ2-3; TRBD2 aligns across 10 bases. CDR1 and CDR2 (germline): MNHNS, SASEGT. V lost 3 bases to trimming and J lost 2 bases; unmatched junction nucleotides: 8. CDR3 length equals 17 residues. The CDR3 sequence is CASSDSGGAGITDTQYF. The CDR3 DNA is TGTGCCAGCAGTGACAGCGGGGGGGCGGGGATCACAGATACGCAGTATTTT.

The chain recombines TRBV5-6 with TRBJ2-5; maybe TRBD1 (7 bases). The CDR3 totals 14 residues. Germline V gives CDR1 SGHDT, CDR2 YYEEEE. Trimming took 3 bases from V and 5 from J, leaving 14 bases between them. CDR3 region: CASSWLPGGETQYF. The CDR3 coding sequence is TGTGCCAGCAGCTGGCTTCCAGGGGGGGAGACCCAGTACTTC.

The chain combines TRBV10-3 with TRBJ2-2; 11 bases are shared with TRBD1. Germline trimming cut 9 bases from V and 2 bases from J; bases unmatched to any gene: 2. The germline V gene has CDR1 ENHRY and CDR2 SYGVKD. CDR3 length equals 14 residues. Here the CDR3 DNA reads TGTGCCATAGGGACAGGGGGAAACACCGGGGAGCTGTTTTTT. It yields the protein CAIGTGGNTGELFF.

The chain couples TRBV28 to TRBJ2-2, with D maybe TRBD2 (6 bases). Looked up from germline, CDR1 is MDHEN and CDR2 is SYDVKM. The CDR3 is made up of 15 amino acids. Between the trimmed V and J ends, which lost 2 bases and 2 bases, there was a span of 9 bases. In nucleotides, the CDR3 is TGTGCCAGCAGTTTACCGGGGGTTAACACCGGGGAGCTGTTTTTT. Translation gives CASSLPGVNTGELFF.

The chain employs TRBV19 and TRBJ1-2, with D perhaps matching TRBD1 (6 bases). In germline, CDR1 is LNHDA, CDR2 SQIVND (reference sequence). This CDR3 spans 14 amino acids. The V and J ends lost 5 bases and 2 bases respectively, with 12 bases between them. The CDR3 loop reads CASSAEQGNYGYTF. The CDR3 nucleotides are TGTGCCAGTAGTGCGGAACAGGGAAACTATGGCTACACCTTC.

The chain uses TRBV7-2 and TRBJ2-3, with TRBD2 matching over 7 bases. CDR1 is SGHTA and CDR2 is FQGNSA in the germline V gene. The trim removed 4 bases at V and 4 bases at J, leaving 11 bases unmatched. CDR3 length equals 16 residues. CDR3 region: CASSSRGAGRADTQYF. CDR3 sequence (DNA): TGTGCCAGCAGCTCCCGAGGAGCGGGAAGGGCAGATACGCAGTATTTT.

The genes are TRBV19 and TRBJ1-2; tentative D call: TRBD1 (5 bases). CDR1 is LNHDA and CDR2 is SQIVND in the germline V gene (reference sequence). The V end was cut by 5 bases, the J end by 1 base, with 8 bases between. The CDR3 loop spans 13 amino acids. The CDR3 protein is CASSRGVNYGYTF. CDR3 sequence (DNA): TGTGCCAGTAGTCGGGGCGTTAACTATGGCTACACCTTC. Drawing the rest from reference TRBV19 and TRBJ1-2, the complete variable domain is DGGITQSPKYLFRKEGQNVTLSCEQNLNHDAMYWYRQDPGQGLRLIYYSQIVNDFQKGDIAEGYSVSREKKESFPLTVTSAQKNPTAFYLCASSRGVNYGYTFGSGTRLTVV.

V is TRBV6-5 and J is TRBJ1-6; maybe TRBD1 (5 bases). This CDR3 is 15 amino acids long. Germline V lookup: CDR1 MNHEY, CDR2 SVGAGI. V shed 2 bases and J shed 8 bases, with 13 bases lying between them. CDR3 nucleotide sequence: TGTGCCAGCAGTTACGGCAGGGATGTAGATTCACCCCTCCACTTT. Protein product: CASSYGRDVDSPLHF.

The V and J genes are TRBV30 and TRBJ2-7; D unresolved. The germline V gene encodes CDR1 GTSNPN and CDR2 SVGIG (reference sequence). This CDR3 has 15 amino acids. V was pared by 4 bases and J by 6 bases, with 22 bases between. The CDR3 is CAWNPPDYRMLEQYF. CDR3 sequence (DNA): TGTGCCTGGAATCCCCCGGATTACCGGATGCTCGAGCAGTACTTC.

Ten or more counts support this clone. V gene TRBV5-1 combines with J gene TRBJ2-7; 8 bases are a match to TRBD2. Trimming cost V 4 bases and J 0 bases; bases outside gene matches: 12. The CDR3 is 17 amino acids. CDR1 and CDR2 (germline): SGHRS, YFSETQ. CDR3 DNA sequence: TGCGCCAGCAGCCTGGAAGCGGGAGCTTCCCTCTCCTACGAGCAGTACTTC. This codes for CASSLEAGASLSYEQYF.

This clone was counted only a few times. The rearrangement joins TRBV27 to TRBJ1-2; TRBD1 agrees at 9 bases. Germline CDR1 is MNHEY and CDR2 is SMNVEV (reference sequence). The CDR3 runs 16 residues. V was pared by 5 bases and J by 0 bases, with 7 bases of the junction left unmatched. In nucleotides, the CDR3 is TGTGCCAGCAGTCCTACGGACAGGGGAGCTAACTATGGCTACACCTTC. Protein: CASSPTDRGANYGYTF.

This chain joins TRBV5-5 and TRBJ1-1; tentative D call: TRBD1 (6 bases). Trimming pared 0 bases from V and 4 bases from J, leaving 16 bases between. The germline V gene encodes CDR1 SGHKS and CDR2 YYEKEE (reference sequence). This CDR3 spans 16 amino acids. Here the CDR3 reads CASSLASGGLGTEAFF. The CDR3 bases are TGTGCCAGCAGCTTGGCCTCGGGGGGGCTGGGCACTGAAGCTTTCTTT.

The CDR3 sequence is CASSVGNQNTEAFF. The CDR3 bases are TGTGCCAGCAGTGTCGGCAACCAGAACACTGAAGCTTTCTTT. The chain recombines TRBV6-1 with TRBJ1-1; D ambiguous. CDR1 is MNHNS, CDR2 SASEGT, per germline. Trimming left V 4 bases short and J 1 base short, with 10 bases between. CDR3 length: 14 residues.

Only a few counts were recorded for this clone. The chain links TRBV5-1 to TRBJ2-7, with 9 positions matching TRBD2. This CDR3 is 16 amino acids long. Germline V gene data show CDR1 as SGHRS and CDR2 as YFSETQ. With 4 bases clipped from V and 5 bases from J, the junction kept 13 bases outside the gene matches. CDR3 sequence: CASSPRGSGRQDEQYF. The CDR3 DNA follows: TGCGCCAGCAGCCCCCGAGGTAGCGGGAGACAGGACGAGCAGTACTTC.

The J gene is TRBJ2-1, the V gene TRBV6-5; 8 bases fit TRBD2. Trimming took 5 bases from V and 7 from J; bases not matched to a gene: 10. The CDR3 length is 15 residues. Looked up from germline, CDR1 is MNHEY and CDR2 is SVGAGI. The CDR3 DNA sequence: TGTGCCAGCAGTAGCTCGGGCGGGAGGAAAAATGAGCAGTTCTTC. It is translated as CASSSSGGRKNEQFF.

Turning to this clone: Other DNA sequences in this sample translate to the same CDR3. This chain links TRBV6-5 with TRBJ1-3, with no clear D. The CDR3 is 11 amino acids. Germline V CDR1 and CDR2: MNHEY, SVGAGI. V gave up 2 bases and J gave up 7 bases, with 3 bases separating them. Here the CDR3 DNA reads TGTGCCAGCAGTTACGGGAACACCATATATTTT. Translation: CASSYGNTIYF.

The gene calls are TRBV7-6 and TRBJ1-3; no firm D call. CDR1 and CDR2 from the germline V gene are SGHVS and FNYEAQ. V lost 1 base to trimming and J lost 0 bases, with 10 bases between them. CDR3 length equals 16 residues. CDR3 in amino acids: CASSLENRASGNTIYF. CDR3 DNA sequence: TGTGCCAGCAGCTTAGAAAATAGGGCCTCTGGAAACACCATATATTTT. Using reference TRBV7-6 and TRBJ1-3 for the parts outside the CDR3, the full variable domain is GAGVSQSPRYKVTKRGQDVALRCDPISGHVSLYWYRQALGQGPEFLTYFNYEAQQDKSGLPNDRFSAERPEGSISTLTIQRTEQRDSAMYRCASSLENRASGNTIYFGEGSWLTVV.

The rearrangement joins TRBV19 to TRBJ2-7, with TRBD1 as a possible D gene (5 bases). Germline loops: CDR1 LNHDA, CDR2 SQIVND (reference sequence). Deletions cut 7 bases from V and 3 bases from J, with 16 bases between. The CDR3 consists of 14 residues. This chain's CDR3 is CASIRWGGNYEQYF. The CDR3 nucleotides read TGTGCCAGTATCCGGTGGGGCGGCAACTACGAGCAGTACTTC.